This entry lists 15 T cell receptor beta chains sequenced from one sample in a study of cytomegalovirus exposure and HLA in healthy donors. In the PCR, 60 Vbeta and 13 Jbeta primers were used. TCRdb's table, derived via immunoSEQ multiplex PCR, lists solely in-frame clones and lacks some. The sample has 100,000 to 150,000 clones, around 74% seen once. Sequences were obtained from PBMCs. These receptor sequences come from a male donor in good health and CMV-seronegative.

The gene calls are TRBV5-1 and TRBJ2-1; a possible D gene is TRBD1 (6 bases). Trimming took 5 bases from V and 4 from J, leaving 19 bases between them. CDR3 length: 16 residues. CDR1 is SGHRS and CDR2 is YFSETQ in the germline V gene. CDR3 nucleotide sequence: TGCGCCAGCAGGAAGAGAAACAGGGATGGGTACAATGAGCAGTTCTTC. Translating gives CASRKRNRDGYNEQFF.

Written as DNA, the CDR3 is TGTGCCGGCGGGTTTGGATCTAGCAATCAGCCCCAGCATTTT. Translated, it gives CAGGFGSSNQPQHF. The gene calls are TRBV19 and TRBJ1-5, with D hard to call. Trimming removed 11 bases at V and 0 bases at J, with 14 bases between. Germline CDR1 LNHDA, CDR2 SQIVND (reference sequence). This CDR3 contains 14 residues.

This clone was observed a few times. The chain links TRBV9 to TRBJ2-7; 9 bases match TRBD2. Germline-derived CDR1 and CDR2 are SGDLS and YYNGEE. This CDR3 spans 14 amino acids. V gave up 0 bases and J gave up 6 bases; unmatched junction bases: 4. CDR3 amino acids: CASSVVGSGSEQYF. As DNA, the CDR3 is TGTGCCAGCAGCGTAGTGGGTAGCGGGAGCGAGCAGTACTTC.

CDR3 sequence: CSARTGAPTEAFF. The CDR3 coding sequence is TGCAGCGCCCGGACAGGAGCGCCCACTGAAGCTTTCTTT. The gene calls are TRBV29-1 and TRBJ1-1; 7 positions agree with TRBD1. After removal of 7 bases from V and 4 bases from J, the junction contained 9 bases not matched to a gene. Germline V gene lookup returns CDR1 SQVTM and CDR2 ANQGSEA. The CDR3 contains 13 residues.

This chain's CDR3 is CASSSDSGTGSYNEQFF. CDR3 coding DNA: TGTGCCAGCAGCTCCGACTCCGGGACAGGGTCCTACAATGAGCAGTTCTTC. J is TRBJ2-1 and V is TRBV11-3; 9 bases are a match to TRBD1. With 4 bases clipped from V and 1 base from J, the junction kept 8 bases outside the gene matches. Germline loops: CDR1 SGHNT, CDR2 YENEEA. The length of the CDR3 is 17 residues.

This sequence joins TRBV27 and TRBJ2-5; tentatively, D is TRBD1 (7 bases). The J call may be wrong; the DNA end is better matched by TRBJ2-7. CDR3 length: 14 residues. Germline V gene sequence: CDR1 MNHEY, CDR2 SMNVEV (reference sequence). CDR3 protein: CASSGGTASYEQYF. In DNA form, the CDR3 reads TGTGCCAGCAGCGGAGGGACAGCATCCTACGAGCAGTACTTC.

The chain couples TRBV7-2 to TRBJ2-5, with a possible D match to TRBD2 (6 bases). The better agreement between TRBJ2-7 and the DNA end casts doubt on the J call. This CDR3 has 12 residues. Per germline, CDR1 SGHTA and CDR2 FQGNSA. The CDR3 sequence: CASSLRGGEQYF. The DNA for the CDR3 is TGTGCCAGCAGCCTCCGGGGAGGCGAGCAGTACTTC.

Note on this clone: The junction differs from germline at one of its ends, possibly a read error. This same CDR3 is encoded by further DNA sequences in the sample. The V and J genes are TRBV4-2 and TRBJ2-7; 7 bases fit TRBD2. The CDR3 runs to 18 residues. CDR1 and CDR2 from the germline V gene are LGHNA and YNFKEQ. DNA for the CDR3: TGTGCCAGTAGCCACCAGCCCCCTTTGGGGGGGAACATCTACGAGCAGTACTTC. Translating gives CASSHQPPLGGNIYEQYF.

This chain links TRBV11-3 with TRBJ2-3, with 14 positions matching TRBD2. This CDR3 is 16 amino acids long. V shed 5 bases and J 5 bases; nucleotides not matched to a gene: 6. Germline CDR1 is SGHNT and CDR2 is YENEEA. The CDR3 loop is CASSPRTSGGLDTQYF. DNA of the CDR3: TGTGCCAGCAGCCCAAGGACTAGCGGGGGGTTAGATACGCAGTATTTT. The variable domain in full, completed from reference TRBV11-3 and TRBJ2-3, reads EAGVVQSPRYKIIEKKQPVAFWCNPISGHNTLYWYLQNLGQGPELLIRYENEEAVDDSQLPKDRFSAERLKGVDSTLKIQPAELGDSAVYLCASSPRTSGGLDTQYFGPGTRLTVL.

V and J are TRBV18 and TRBJ2-7, with D perhaps matching TRBD2 (5 bases). Trimming pared 3 bases from V and 0 bases from J, leaving 15 bases between. The CDR3 is 16 residues long. Germline V lookup: CDR1 KGHSH, CDR2 LQKENI. CDR3 nucleotides: TGTGCCAGCTCACCTCCCCCCCGGGGTAACTCCTACGAGCAGTACTTC. Translation: CASSPPPRGNSYEQYF. Looking up the rest from reference TRBV18 and TRBJ2-7 gives the full variable domain: NAGVMQNPRHLVRRRGQEARLRCSPMKGHSHVYWYRQLPEEGLKFMVYLQKENIIDESGMPKERFSAEFPKEGPSILRIQQVVRGDSAAYFCASSPPPRGNSYEQYFGPGTRLTVT.

This chain uses TRBV7-2 with TRBJ1-4; 9 nucleotides line up with TRBD1. The ends lost 0 bases at V and 7 bases at J; junction bases unmatched: 6. The CDR3 runs to 16 residues. The germline V gene encodes CDR1 SGHTA and CDR2 FQGNSA. The CDR3 nucleotides are TGTGCCAGCAGCTTAGCGCTGGGACAGGGTTTTGAAAAACTGTTTTTT. It is translated as CASSLALGQGFEKLFF. The full variable domain, with the rest looked up from reference TRBV7-2 and TRBJ1-4, is GAGVSQSPSNKVTEKGKDVELRCDPISGHTALYWYRQSLGQGLEFLIYFQGNSAPDKSGLPSDRFSAERTGGSVSTLTIQRTQQEDSAVYLCASSLALGQGFEKLFFGSGTQLSVL.

A word on this clone: At one end the junction does not follow the germline gene, possibly because of a read error. The chain employs TRBV7-7 and TRBJ2-2, with 11 bases matching TRBD2. CDR3 length equals 16 residues. Germline V gene data show CDR1 as SSHAT and CDR2 as FNYEAQ (reference sequence). CDR3 region: CASSLATSGGTGELFF. The CDR3 bases are TGTGCTAGCAGCTTAGCAACTAGCGGGGGCACCGGGGAGCTGTTTTTT.

The chain employs TRBV7-3 and TRBJ1-6; 9 bases fit TRBD1. Per the germline V gene, CDR1 is SGHTA and CDR2 is FQGTGA. Trimming took 3 bases from V and 6 from J; bases not matched to a gene: 3. CDR3 length: 15 amino acids. In DNA, the CDR3 is TGTGCCAGCAGCTTGGGACAGGGCCGTAATTCACCCCTCCACTTT. Protein product: CASSLGQGRNSPLHF.

This clone was recorded a few times. The rearrangement links TRBV29-1 to TRBJ2-1; D call uncertain. The CDR3 has 11 amino acids. Trimming removed 6 bases at V and 7 bases at J, with 10 bases between. CDR1 and CDR2 (germline): SQVTM, ANQGSEA. In DNA form, the CDR3 reads TGCAGCGTCTCCGAGTCGAATGAGCAGTTCTTC. As protein: CSVSESNEQFF.

A remark on this clone: One end of the junction does not line up with germline, which may come from a read error. CDR3 region: CASSQVAGASSYGQYF. CDR3 nucleotide sequence: TGCGCCAGCAGCCAGGTAGCGGGGGCCAGCTCCTACGGGCAGTACTTC. The rearrangement links TRBV4-1 to TRBJ2-7; 9 nucleotides agree with TRBD2. This CDR3 is 16 amino acids long. In germline, CDR1 is MGHRA, CDR2 YSYEKL.